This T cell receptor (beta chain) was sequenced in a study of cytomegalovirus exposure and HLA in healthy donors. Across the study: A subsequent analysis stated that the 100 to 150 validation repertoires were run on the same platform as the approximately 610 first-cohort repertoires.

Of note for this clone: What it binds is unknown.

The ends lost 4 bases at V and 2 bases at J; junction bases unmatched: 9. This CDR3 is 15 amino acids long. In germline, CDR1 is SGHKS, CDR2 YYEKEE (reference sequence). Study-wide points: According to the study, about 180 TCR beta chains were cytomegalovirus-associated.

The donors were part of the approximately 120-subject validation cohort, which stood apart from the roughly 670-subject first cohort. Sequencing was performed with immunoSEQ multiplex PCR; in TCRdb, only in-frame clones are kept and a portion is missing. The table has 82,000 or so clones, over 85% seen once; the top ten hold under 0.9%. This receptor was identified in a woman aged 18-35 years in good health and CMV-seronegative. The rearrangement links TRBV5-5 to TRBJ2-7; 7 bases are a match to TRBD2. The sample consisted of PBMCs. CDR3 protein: CASSPGASGTYEQYF. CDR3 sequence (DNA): TGTGCCAGCAGCCCCGGAGCTAGCGGTACCTACGAGCAGTACTTC.